The 32 T cell receptor beta chains in this list originate from one sample, sequenced in a study of shared clonotypes between healthy human individuals. This table comes from immunoSEQ multiplex PCR, and its TCRdb copy is limited to in-frame clones, with some not included. The sample consists of millions of clones, approximately 95% of them appearing once. Only CD45RO-negative cells positively selected for CCR7 counted as naive CD8 cells, so terminally differentiated effector memory CD45RA+ cells were excluded. Sequenced material: naive CD8+ T cells sorted from blood. These receptors were collected from a man younger than 35 in good health.

The chain uses TRBV28 and TRBJ1-1; unclear D gene. Trimming shortened V by 3 bases and J by 4 bases, and 12 bases separated the two germline ends. CDR1 and CDR2 (germline): MDHEN, SYDVKM. CDR3 length equals 14 residues. CDR3 sequence: CASSFPSTGTEAFF. Written as DNA, the CDR3 is TGTGCCAGCAGTTTCCCCTCGACCGGCACTGAAGCTTTCTTT. Looking up the rest from reference TRBV28 and TRBJ1-1 gives the full variable domain: DVKVTQSSRYLVKRTGEKVFLECVQDMDHENMFWYRQDPGLGLRLIYFSYDVKMKEKGDIPEGYSVSREKKERFSLILESASTNQTSMYLCASSFPSTGTEAFFGQGTRLTVV.

V usage is TRBV9 and J usage is TRBJ2-7, with TRBD2 identical over 7 bases. Germline V gives CDR1 SGDLS, CDR2 YYNGEE. This CDR3 has 14 amino acids. V lost 0 bases, J lost 2 bases, and 2 bases stayed unmatched. The CDR3 protein is CASSVGEGAYEQYF. Written as DNA, the CDR3 is TGTGCCAGCAGCGTAGGGGAGGGAGCCTACGAGCAGTACTTC.

The V gene is TRBV6-5, the J gene TRBJ2-7, with 11 bases aligning to TRBD1. The germline gives CDR1 MNHEY, CDR2 SVGAGI. The CDR3 runs to 15 residues. The V gene end was trimmed by 6 bases and the J gene end by 2 bases; junction bases not matched to a gene: 6. CDR3 sequence reads: CASRRTGGPAYEQYF. CDR3 bases: TGTGCCAGCAGGCGGACAGGGGGCCCAGCCTACGAGCAGTACTTC.

This clone showed up just once. V and J are TRBV5-8 and TRBJ1-5; perhaps TRBD1 as D (6 bases). The CDR3 consists of 13 residues. CDR1 is SGHTS and CDR2 is YDEGEE in the germline V gene. V lost 0 bases to trimming and J lost 5 bases, with 6 bases between them. CDR3 loop: CASSLDRDQPQHF. For the CDR3, the DNA is TGTGCCAGCAGCTTGGACAGGGATCAGCCCCAGCATTTT.

The chain uses TRBV27 and TRBJ2-7, with unresolved D. The CDR3 covers 15 residues. CDR1 MNHEY and CDR2 SMNVEV come from the germline V gene (reference sequence). The ends were cut back, 2 bases at V and 4 bases at J, with 15 bases in the middle. The chain's CDR3 is CASSLHRQESYEQYF. In nucleotides, the CDR3 is TGTGCCAGCAGTTTACATCGGCAGGAGTCTTACGAGCAGTACTTC.

CDR3 in amino acids: CASSMTGGSGYEQYF. In DNA, the CDR3 is TGTGCCAGTAGTATGACAGGTGGATCGGGCTACGAGCAGTACTTC. J is TRBJ2-7 and V is TRBV19; D may be TRBD1 (6 bases). The germline V and J ends were trimmed by 3 bases and 3 bases, with 15 bases remaining between them. This CDR3 has 15 amino acids. Looked up from germline, CDR1 is LNHDA and CDR2 is SQIVND (reference sequence). The whole variable domain, remainder taken from reference TRBV19 and TRBJ2-7, is DGGITQSPKYLFRKEGQNVTLSCEQNLNHDAMYWYRQDPGQGLRLIYYSQIVNDFQKGDIAEGYSVSREKKESFPLTVTSAQKNPTAFYLCASSMTGGSGYEQYFGPGTRLTVT.

CDR3 nucleotide sequence: TGTGCCAGCAGTTTAATAACGCGGTCCGGGTACGAGCAGTACTTC. It specifies CASSLITRSGYEQYF. V gene TRBV27 combines with J gene TRBJ2-7, with D unresolved. Trimming took off 2 bases at V and 4 bases at J, with 15 bases between the two ends. This CDR3 contains 15 residues. CDR1 is MNHEY and CDR2 is SMNVEV in the germline V gene (reference sequence).

The genes are TRBV7-8 and TRBJ2-1; TRBD2 matches 16 bases. Unmatched junction bases numbered 6, after V lost 3 bases and J lost 7 bases. This CDR3 is 17 amino acids long. CDR1 and CDR2 from the germline V gene are SGHVS and FQNEAQ. CDR3 loop: CASSLGLAGGPPNEQFF. Written as DNA, the CDR3 is TGTGCCAGCAGCTTGGGACTAGCGGGAGGGCCGCCTAATGAGCAGTTCTTC.

The chain couples TRBV6-1 to TRBJ1-1, with 9 bases aligning to TRBD1. V shed 3 bases, J shed 12 bases, and the junction held 5 bases outside the gene matches. This CDR3 region has 12 residues. Germline CDR1 and CDR2: MNHNS and SASEGT. CDR3 nucleotide sequence: TGTGCCAGCAGTGAGGGGACAGGGCGGACTTTCTTT. Translating gives CASSEGTGRTFF.

The rearrangement links TRBV6-5 to TRBJ2-7, with TRBD1 as a possible D gene (6 bases). Germline V gives CDR1 MNHEY, CDR2 SVGAGI. This CDR3 has 14 residues. The germline V and J ends were trimmed by 6 bases and 4 bases, with 16 bases remaining between them. The CDR3 region is CASSPGTSSYEQYF. The CDR3 DNA follows: TGTGCCAGCAGCCCCGGGACATCTTCATACGAGCAGTACTTC.

This clone was detected only once. Other DNA sequences in this specimen translate into the identical CDR3. This chain uses TRBV6-5 with TRBJ2-1; D possibly matches TRBD1 or TRBD2 (5 bases each). CDR3 length equals 14 residues. Germline CDR1 reads MNHEY; CDR2 reads SVGAGI. Trimming removed 6 bases from V and 6 bases from J, with 15 bases in between. The chain's CDR3 is CASSPGTGTNEQFF. In DNA form, the CDR3 reads TGTGCCAGCAGCCCAGGGACCGGGACCAATGAGCAGTTCTTC.

The gene calls are TRBV7-2 and TRBJ2-3; TRBD2 is a possible D gene (5 bases). The CDR3 sequence is 15 residues long. V was cut by 5 bases and J by 0 bases, with 12 bases left in between. Germline V lookup: CDR1 SGHTA, CDR2 FQGNSA. CDR3 loop: CASSPQRLSTDTQYF. CDR3 nucleotide sequence: TGTGCCAGCAGCCCACAGCGGCTGAGCACAGATACGCAGTATTTT.

The chain has TRBV9 and TRBJ2-5, with a tentative D call TRBD2 (6 bases). Germline loops: CDR1 SGDLS, CDR2 YYNGEE. V shed 4 bases and J shed 2 bases, with 12 bases lying between them. This CDR3 has 14 amino acids. CDR3 sequence: CASSPHSGQETQYF. In DNA, the CDR3 is TGTGCCAGCAGCCCCCATAGCGGTCAAGAGACCCAGTACTTC.

The chain carries TRBV5-1 and TRBJ2-3; TRBD2 aligns across 10 bases. This CDR3 spans 17 amino acids. Germline V gene lookup returns CDR1 SGHRS and CDR2 YFSETQ. Trimming cost V 6 bases and J 6 bases; bases outside gene matches: 16. Here the CDR3 DNA reads TGCGCCAGCACATCATGGTCGGCTAGCGGGGGAAGCGATACGCAGTATTTT. Translating it yields CASTSWSASGGSDTQYF.

This chain connects TRBV10-3 to TRBJ2-7; 7 bases fit TRBD1. The J segment lost 5 bases and the V segment lost 3 bases, leaving 7 bases of the junction unmatched. The CDR3 sequence is 14 residues long. Germline V gene lookup returns CDR1 ENHRY and CDR2 SYGVKD. The DNA for the CDR3 is TGTGCCATCAGTGAAGGGGGCATAAGCGACGAGCAGTACTTC. It translates to CAISEGGISDEQYF.

This rearrangement joins TRBV28 to TRBJ1-1; the match to TRBD1 covers 9 bases. The CDR3 extends over 15 amino acids. The V and J ends lost 5 bases and 5 bases, in that order; junction bases with no gene match: 9. Per germline, CDR1 MDHEN and CDR2 SYDVKM. CDR3 amino acids: CASSPGQGTQTEAFF. CDR3 sequence (DNA): TGTGCCAGCAGTCCAGGACAGGGGACCCAGACTGAAGCTTTCTTT.

The rearrangement joins TRBV5-8 to TRBJ1-2; 7 bases align to TRBD1. The CDR3 sequence is 15 residues long. V trimming: 0 bases; J trimming: 0 bases; junction bases outside the gene matches: 2. Germline V gene data show CDR1 as SGHTS and CDR2 as YDEGEE. The chain's CDR3 is CASSLVGGPNYGYTF. The CDR3 nucleotides are TGTGCCAGCAGCTTGGTAGGGGGCCCTAACTATGGCTACACCTTC.

In regard to this clone: The sample holds other DNA sequences that translate to the same CDR3. The J gene is TRBJ2-5, the V gene TRBV27; 8 bases line up with TRBD2. Germline CDR1 MNHEY, CDR2 SMNVEV (reference sequence). Trimming removed 1 base from V and 5 bases from J; junction bases left unmatched: 3. There are 14 residues in the CDR3. For the CDR3, the DNA is TGTGCCAGCAGTTTATTAGGCGGGGGGGAGACCCAGTACTTC. It translates to CASSLLGGGETQYF.

V and J are TRBV4-3 and TRBJ2-3; 9 bases map to TRBD2. V lost 0 bases and J lost 3; bases outside the gene matches: 7. CDR1 is LGHNA and CDR2 is YSLEER in the germline V gene. The CDR3 extends over 17 amino acids. The CDR3 region has the DNA TGCGCCAGCAGCCAAGATCCCCCAGGACTAGCGACAGATACGCAGTATTTT. As protein: CASSQDPPGLATDTQYF.

This chain uses TRBV6-4 with TRBJ2-2; 7 nucleotides agree with TRBD2. With 3 bases clipped from V and 4 bases from J, the junction kept 8 bases outside the gene matches. The length of the CDR3 is 16 residues. Germline CDR1 MRHNA, CDR2 SNTAGT. CDR3 amino acids: CASSEIGGGVTGELFF. CDR3 coding DNA: TGTGCCAGCAGTGAGATAGGCGGGGGAGTCACCGGGGAGCTGTTTTTT.

V gene TRBV30 combines with J gene TRBJ1-3; D is unclear. V shed 8 bases and J shed 2 bases, with 13 bases lying between them. The CDR3 runs to 13 residues. Germline V gives CDR1 GTSNPN, CDR2 SVGIG (reference sequence). CDR3 DNA: TGTGCCCGAGAGGGATGGGCTGGAAACACCATATATTTT. Translation gives CAREGWAGNTIYF.

The chain couples TRBV7-2 to TRBJ2-1; no reliable D call. Germline-derived CDR1 and CDR2 are SGHTA and FQGNSA. The V end lost 2 bases, the J end lost 6 bases, and 8 bases lay between the germline ends. This CDR3 region has 13 residues. The CDR3 loop reads CASSLYRINEQFF. The CDR3 DNA reads TGTGCCAGCAGCTTATACAGAATCAATGAGCAGTTCTTC. The variable domain in full, with the rest retrieved from reference TRBV7-2 and TRBJ2-1, is GAGVSQSPSNKVTEKGKDVELRCDPISGHTALYWYRQSLGQGLEFLIYFQGNSAPDKSGLPSDRFSAERTGGSVSTLTIQRTQQEDSAVYLCASSLYRINEQFFGPGTRLTVL.

Details on this clone: Other DNA sequences in the same sample also yield this CDR3. The V call is TRBV4-1, the J call TRBJ2-7; unclear D gene. CDR3 length equals 14 residues. V was cut by 1 base and J by 1 base, with 8 bases left in between. The germline V gene encodes CDR1 MGHRA and CDR2 YSYEKL. CDR3 sequence (DNA): TGCGCCAGCAGCCAAGTTGGCACATCCTACGAGCAGTACTTC. It specifies CASSQVGTSYEQYF.

CDR3 residues: CASSYSAGNGYTF. The CDR3 nucleotides are TGTGCCAGCAGTTACTCCGCAGGGAATGGCTACACCTTC. The chain couples TRBV6-5 to TRBJ1-2; the D gene is possibly TRBD1 (5 bases). V was pared by 0 bases and J by 6 bases, with 8 bases between. CDR1 is MNHEY and CDR2 is SVGAGI in the germline V gene. The CDR3 runs to 13 residues.

V and J are TRBV13 and TRBJ2-7; a possible D gene is TRBD2 (7 bases). The germline V and J ends were trimmed by 5 bases and 2 bases, with 16 bases remaining between them. Germline assignment: CDR1 PRHDT and CDR2 FYEKMQ (reference sequence). This CDR3 is 15 amino acids long. CDR3 loop: CASSPEGGGTYEQYF. In DNA form, the CDR3 reads TGTGCCAGCAGCCCGGAGGGGGGGGGAACCTACGAGCAGTACTTC.

The genes are TRBV28 and TRBJ2-5, with 9 bases matching TRBD1. V was clipped by 6 bases and J by 5 bases; unmatched bases: 10. CDR3 length equals 15 residues. The V gene's germline CDR1 is MDHEN and CDR2 SYDVKM. DNA of the CDR3: TGTGCCAGCAGCCCCGGACAGGGGACGAGGGAGACCCAGTACTTC. This codes for CASSPGQGTRETQYF.

The rearrangement joins TRBV28 to TRBJ1-4; tentatively, D is TRBD1 (5 bases). Trimming stripped 6 bases from V and 0 bases from J, with 20 bases between. The germline V gene has CDR1 MDHEN and CDR2 SYDVKM. The CDR3 runs 18 residues. The CDR3 coding sequence is TGTGCCAGCAGCCCAGAAGGGCAGGGTTTAACAACTAATGAAAAACTGTTTTTT. This sequence encodes CASSPEGQGLTTNEKLFF.

The genes are TRBV27 and TRBJ2-5, with 10 bases identical to TRBD2. This CDR3 contains 14 residues. The V gene end was trimmed by 7 bases and the J gene end by 5 bases; junction bases not matched to a gene: 7. Germline V gene data show CDR1 as MNHEY and CDR2 as SMNVEV (reference sequence). The CDR3 DNA is TGTGCCAGCACCCACAGCGGGGGGGCTGAGACCCAGTACTTC. Its protein product is CASTHSGGAETQYF.

This chain uses TRBV14 with TRBJ2-5; D may be TRBD1 or TRBD2 (6 bases each). Germline CDR1 and CDR2: SGHDN and FVKESK. V was trimmed by 3 bases and J by 2 bases, leaving 13 bases between them. CDR3 length: 15 residues. The CDR3 DNA reads TGTGCCAGCAGCCACCCACGGAGGGGGCAAGAGACCCAGTACTTC. Translating it yields CASSHPRRGQETQYF.

The rearrangement joins TRBV6-6 to TRBJ1-2, with 8 bases identical to TRBD1. Trimming cost V 2 bases and J 2 bases; bases outside gene matches: 7. The CDR3 loop spans 16 amino acids. The germline CDR1 and CDR2 sequences are MNHNY and SVGAGI (reference sequence). DNA of the CDR3: TGTGCCAGCAGTTACCGAGCGGGACAGGACAACTATGGCTACACCTTC. The encoded protein is CASSYRAGQDNYGYTF.

The chain has TRBV7-9 and TRBJ2-1; D possibly uses TRBD1 or TRBD2 (5 bases each). The CDR3 length is 17 residues. Germline CDR1 and CDR2: SEHNR and FQNEAQ (reference sequence). V was clipped by 4 bases and J by 6 bases, with 22 bases between them. In DNA, the CDR3 is TGTGCCAGCAGCTCTCCACCCGGGACCTCGGGTAGCAATGAGCAGTTCTTC. This sequence encodes CASSSPPGTSGSNEQFF.

Worth noting for this clone: The same CDR3 is also encoded by other DNA sequences in this sample. The chain carries TRBV2 and TRBJ2-7, with 9 positions matching TRBD1. Germline V gene sequence: CDR1 SNHLY, CDR2 FYNNEI. Trimming took 1 base from V and 3 from J; bases not matched to a gene: 4. The CDR3 is made up of 15 amino acids. The CDR3 protein is CASSEGTGGLYEQYF. CDR3 DNA: TGTGCCAGCAGTGAAGGAACAGGGGGCCTCTACGAGCAGTACTTC.